Presented here are 22 T cell receptor beta chains from one specimen sequenced in a study of shared clonotypes between healthy human individuals. The method was immunoSEQ multiplex PCR; TCRdb's version includes in-frame clones alone and lacks a portion of them. The repertoire includes approximately 940,000 clones, over 60% of them detected once, and over 1.3% sits in the top ten. Sequenced material: memory CD4+ T cells sorted from blood. Subset indicated: CD45RA-negative fraction. The source is a man younger than 30 in good health.

The chain couples TRBV7-2 to TRBJ1-2, with D perhaps matching TRBD1 (6 bases). Germline V lookup: CDR1 SGHTA, CDR2 FQGNSA. The CDR3 has 14 amino acids. The germline V and J ends were trimmed by 5 bases and 13 bases, with 23 bases remaining between them. The CDR3 spells CASSAWGLLLGGTF. The DNA of the CDR3 is TGTGCCAGCAGCGCCTGGGGGCTTCTACTAGGAGGCACCTTC.

The chain recombines TRBV5-1 with TRBJ2-3, with TRBD2 matching 10 bases. The CDR3 contains 16 residues. Trimming cost V 0 bases and J 5 bases; bases outside gene matches: 6. Per the germline V gene, CDR1 is SGHRS and CDR2 is YFSETQ. The CDR3 here is CASSLGVAGGLDTQYF. DNA for the CDR3: TGCGCCAGCAGCTTGGGTGTAGCGGGAGGATTAGATACGCAGTATTTT.

The CDR3 DNA sequence: TGTGCCAGCAGCTTGGGCGGGAGCTCCCTCGAGCAGTACTTC. Amino acid sequence: CASSLGGSSLEQYF. V gene TRBV5-8 combines with J gene TRBJ2-7; TRBD2 matches 7 bases. CDR1 and CDR2 (germline): SGHTS, YDEGEE. The CDR3 runs 14 residues. The V segment lost 0 bases and the J segment 6 bases; nucleotides outside the gene matches: 6.

This rearrangement joins TRBV5-1 to TRBJ2-7; 8 bases line up with TRBD1. This CDR3 region has 14 residues. The V segment lost 4 bases and the J segment 3 bases; nucleotides outside the gene matches: 6. From germline, CDR1 is SGHRS and CDR2 YFSETQ. CDR3 DNA: TGCGCCAGCAGCCCTAACGACAGGGGCTACGAGCAGTACTTC. As protein: CASSPNDRGYEQYF.

This chain uses TRBV2 with TRBJ2-2; perhaps TRBD2 as D (6 bases). The CDR3 runs 15 residues. Trimming cost V 5 bases and J 4 bases, with 14 bases left between them. Germline V gives CDR1 SNHLY, CDR2 FYNNEI. This CDR3 reads CASSWGTQGTGELFF. CDR3 in DNA: TGTGCCAGCAGTTGGGGGACTCAGGGCACCGGGGAGCTGTTTTTT.

This chain uses TRBV11-2 with TRBJ2-3, with TRBD2 matching over 14 bases. V trimming: 6 bases; J trimming: 4 bases; junction bases outside the gene matches: 15. Germline V gives CDR1 SGHAT, CDR2 FQNNGV. This CDR3 has 19 amino acids. The CDR3 DNA reads as TGTGCCAGCAGTCCCGGGACTAGCGGGAGTTTTGGCCGGGCAGATACGCAGTATTTT. It specifies CASSPGTSGSFGRADTQYF.

The chain recombines TRBV7-9 with TRBJ1-2, with D possibly TRBD1 on 6 matching bases. The length of the CDR3 is 16 residues. The germline CDR1 and CDR2 sequences are SEHNR and FQNEAQ (reference sequence). Deletions cut 2 bases from V and 3 bases from J, with 16 bases between. In nucleotides, the CDR3 is TGTGCCAGCAGCTTAACACGACAGGAGACGGACTATGGCTACACCTTC. Protein: CASSLTRQETDYGYTF.

The V and J genes are TRBV5-1 and TRBJ2-1; D not certain. Germline V gives CDR1 SGHRS, CDR2 YFSETQ. V lost 4 bases and J lost 9, with 11 bases in between. This CDR3 contains 12 residues. CDR3 protein: CASSADWGEQFF. The CDR3 DNA reads as TGCGCCAGCAGCGCAGACTGGGGTGAGCAGTTCTTC.

The chain links TRBV5-1 to TRBJ2-2; 10 bases are a match to TRBD2. Germline V gene sequence: CDR1 SGHRS, CDR2 YFSETQ. The CDR3 covers 17 residues. After removal of 3 bases from V and 6 bases from J, the junction contained 11 bases not matched to a gene. Written as DNA, the CDR3 is TGCGCCAGCAGCTCGACCACCCTAGCGGGAGCGTCCGGGGAGCTGTTTTTT. Translating it yields CASSSTTLAGASGELFF.

The V gene is TRBV6-1, the J gene TRBJ2-5; 12 bases map to TRBD2. Trimming removed 4 bases from V and 2 bases from J; junction bases left unmatched: 5. Germline V gene sequence: CDR1 MNHNS, CDR2 SASEGT. CDR3 length: 16 residues. CDR3 sequence: CASSGGLAGYQETQYF. The CDR3 bases are TGTGCCAGCAGTGGTGGACTAGCGGGGTATCAAGAGACCCAGTACTTC.

The V gene is TRBV5-6, the J gene TRBJ1-4, with no clear D. The CDR3 length is 12 residues. Trimming took 0 bases from V and 12 from J, leaving 9 bases between them. CDR1 is SGHDT and CDR2 is YYEEEE in the germline V gene. CDR3 in amino acids: CASSLGARELFF. The CDR3 DNA follows: TGTGCCAGCAGCTTGGGGGCCCGGGAACTGTTTTTT.

The rearrangement joins TRBV9 to TRBJ1-2; 8 nucleotides match TRBD1. V lost 0 bases, J lost 4 bases, and 5 bases stayed unmatched. The CDR3 runs 15 residues. Germline V gives CDR1 SGDLS, CDR2 YYNGEE. The CDR3 is CASSVAGRGLYGYTF. CDR3 DNA: TGTGCCAGCAGCGTAGCGGGCAGGGGGCTCTATGGCTACACCTTC.

The chain couples TRBV7-9 to TRBJ2-1; 9 nucleotides line up with TRBD1. CDR3 length: 18 amino acids. V was pared by 2 bases and J by 7 bases, with 15 bases of the junction left unmatched. Per germline, CDR1 SEHNR and CDR2 FQNEAQ (reference sequence). CDR3 loop: CASSLLFFGQGLSNEQFF. DNA of the CDR3: TGTGCCAGCAGCTTATTGTTCTTTGGACAGGGGCTTTCTAATGAGCAGTTCTTC.

Points on this clone: It may be a read error: a sequence one base away is much more abundant. The chain joins TRBV2 to TRBJ1-1; D is unclear. The length of the CDR3 is 11 residues. Germline V gives CDR1 SNHLY, CDR2 FYNNEI. Trimming pared 4 bases from V and 3 bases from J, leaving 3 bases between. DNA of the CDR3: TGTGCCAGCAGTGGGGACACTGAAGCTTTCTTT. Translating gives CASSGDTEAFF.

The chain has TRBV10-3 and TRBJ1-2; unclear D gene. Trimming removed 3 bases from V and 2 bases from J, with 7 bases in between. CDR1 is ENHRY and CDR2 is SYGVKD in the germline V gene. CDR3 size: 13 residues. The DNA of the CDR3 is TGTGCCATCAGTGAAGACAAGAACTATGGCTACACCTTC. This gives the protein CAISEDKNYGYTF.

About this clone itself: This could be a read error, since a much larger clone is one nucleotide away. Other DNA sequences in the same sample also yield this CDR3. The chain recombines TRBV7-9 with TRBJ1-2; the D gene is possibly TRBD1 (5 bases). The ends were cut back, 5 bases at V and 4 bases at J, with 8 bases in the middle. CDR3 length: 12 amino acids. CDR1 is SEHNR, CDR2 FQNEAQ, per germline (reference sequence). The CDR3 reads CASSPGGYGYTF. The CDR3 nucleotides read TGTGCCAGCAGCCCCGGGGGCTATGGCTACACCTTC.

The chain employs TRBV28 and TRBJ1-2; unclear D gene. Trimming removed 7 bases at V and 9 bases at J, with 15 bases between. CDR1 and CDR2 (germline): MDHEN, SYDVKM. The CDR3 is 12 residues long. The DNA of the CDR3 is TGTGCCAGCAAAGAGGGTTTGGGGAGCTACACCTTC. Translating gives CASKEGLGSYTF.

The genes are TRBV10-2 and TRBJ2-7; 9 nucleotides align to TRBD1. Per germline, CDR1 WSHSY and CDR2 SAAADI. This CDR3 comprises 15 residues. V was pared by 0 bases and J by 6 bases, with 6 bases of the junction left unmatched. The CDR3 is CASSESWDRVSEQYF. The CDR3 DNA follows: TGCGCCAGCAGTGAGTCGTGGGACAGGGTATCCGAGCAGTACTTC.

This clone appeared once. V is TRBV6-1 and J is TRBJ2-3; tentative D call: TRBD2 (6 bases). The CDR3 spans 17 residues. V dropped 0 bases and J dropped 4 bases, with 17 bases sitting between them. Germline loops: CDR1 MNHNS, CDR2 SASEGT. The CDR3 is CASSEAGWVAEADTQYF. The CDR3 region has the DNA TGTGCCAGCAGTGAAGCGGGCTGGGTAGCGGAAGCAGATACGCAGTATTTT.

The rearrangement links TRBV14 to TRBJ2-5; the D gene is possibly TRBD2 (6 bases). The CDR3 is made up of 15 amino acids. V lost 0 bases and J 8 bases, leaving 16 bases between the germline ends. Germline CDR1 is SGHDN and CDR2 is FVKESK. CDR3 nucleotide sequence: TGTGCCAGCAGCCAAGATACGCCCGGAGGGAAAACCCAGTACTTC. Protein product: CASSQDTPGGKTQYF.

This clone came up a few times. The gene calls are TRBV9 and TRBJ2-3, with D uncertain. Looked up from germline, CDR1 is SGDLS and CDR2 is YYNGEE. Trimming took 0 bases from V and 4 from J, leaving 15 bases between them. There are 16 residues in the CDR3. CDR3 sequence: CASSVVGTPFADTQYF. The CDR3 DNA is TGTGCCAGCAGCGTAGTGGGCACTCCTTTCGCAGATACGCAGTATTTT.

This clone appeared a few times. The J gene is TRBJ1-1, the V gene TRBV5-1, with D unresolved. V was pared by 0 bases and J by 2 bases, with 14 bases between. Germline V gives CDR1 SGHRS, CDR2 YFSETQ. The CDR3 length is 16 residues. This chain's CDR3 is CASSLAGRARNTEAFF. The CDR3 nucleotides read TGCGCCAGCAGCTTGGCCGGGAGGGCGCGTAACACTGAAGCTTTCTTT.